The entry below describes one TCR beta chain. The sample holds other DNA sequences that translate to the same CDR3. The data derive from a study of blood T cell repertoires in COVID-19. The CDR3 sequence is 15 residues long. CDR1 LNHDA and CDR2 SQIVND come from the germline V gene (reference sequence). Germline trimming cut 9 bases from V and 0 bases from J; bases unmatched to any gene: 4. Assay: immunoSEQ multiplex PCR; the TCRdb copy retains only in-frame clones and omits some. The sample includes fewer than 85,000 clones, 88% of them seen just once. This TCR was sampled from a human donor in a cohort sampled during active COVID-19. This chain links TRBV19 with TRBJ2-1; 11 bases line up with TRBD2. Sequences were obtained from peripheral blood. The CDR3 DNA reads TGTGCCAGCCGGACTAGCGGGCCCTCCTACAATGAGCAGTTCTTC. Translated, it gives CASRTSGPSYNEQFF.